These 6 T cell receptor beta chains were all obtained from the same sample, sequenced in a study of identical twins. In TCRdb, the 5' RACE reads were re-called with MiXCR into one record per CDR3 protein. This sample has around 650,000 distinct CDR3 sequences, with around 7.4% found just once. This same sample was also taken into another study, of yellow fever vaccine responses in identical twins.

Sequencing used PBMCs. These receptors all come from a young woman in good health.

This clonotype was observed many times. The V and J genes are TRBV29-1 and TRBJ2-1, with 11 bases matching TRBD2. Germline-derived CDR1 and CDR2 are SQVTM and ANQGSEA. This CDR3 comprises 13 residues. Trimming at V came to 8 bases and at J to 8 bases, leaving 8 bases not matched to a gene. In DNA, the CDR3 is TGCAGCCCCACTAGCGGGAGAGGAGATGAGCAGTTCTTC. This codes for CSPTSGRGDEQFF.

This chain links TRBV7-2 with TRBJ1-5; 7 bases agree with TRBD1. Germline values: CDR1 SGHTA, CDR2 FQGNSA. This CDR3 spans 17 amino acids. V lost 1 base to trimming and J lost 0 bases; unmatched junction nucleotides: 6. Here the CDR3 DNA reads TGTGCCAGCAGCTTAGGCCGGGACAGCTATAGCAATCAGCCCCAGCATTTT. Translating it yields CASSLGRDSYSNQPQHF.

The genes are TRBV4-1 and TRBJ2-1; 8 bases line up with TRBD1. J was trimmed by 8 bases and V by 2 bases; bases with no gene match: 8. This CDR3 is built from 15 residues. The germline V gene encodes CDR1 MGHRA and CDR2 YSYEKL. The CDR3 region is CASSQTGGTPDEQFF. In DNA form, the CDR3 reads TGCGCCAGCAGCCAAACAGGGGGGACTCCGGATGAGCAGTTCTTC.

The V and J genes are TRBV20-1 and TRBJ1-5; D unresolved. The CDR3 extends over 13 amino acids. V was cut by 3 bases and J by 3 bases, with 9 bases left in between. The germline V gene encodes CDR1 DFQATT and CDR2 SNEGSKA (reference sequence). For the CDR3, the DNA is TGCAGTGCTAGGGAGGATCTCAATCAGCCCCAGCATTTT. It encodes CSAREDLNQPQHF.

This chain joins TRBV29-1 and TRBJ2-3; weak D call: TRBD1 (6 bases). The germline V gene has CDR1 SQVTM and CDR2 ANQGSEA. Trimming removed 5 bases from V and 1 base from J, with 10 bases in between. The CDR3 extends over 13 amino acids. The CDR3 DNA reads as TGCAGCGTTCGTGGGGGCCGCACAGATACGCAGTATTTT. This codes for CSVRGGRTDTQYF.

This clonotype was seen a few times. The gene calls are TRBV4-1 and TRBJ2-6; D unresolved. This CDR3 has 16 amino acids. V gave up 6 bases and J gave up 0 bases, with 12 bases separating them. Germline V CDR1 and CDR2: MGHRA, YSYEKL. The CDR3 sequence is CASRGRDNSGANVLTF. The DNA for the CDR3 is TGCGCCAGCAGAGGCAGAGATAACTCTGGGGCCAACGTCCTGACTTTC.